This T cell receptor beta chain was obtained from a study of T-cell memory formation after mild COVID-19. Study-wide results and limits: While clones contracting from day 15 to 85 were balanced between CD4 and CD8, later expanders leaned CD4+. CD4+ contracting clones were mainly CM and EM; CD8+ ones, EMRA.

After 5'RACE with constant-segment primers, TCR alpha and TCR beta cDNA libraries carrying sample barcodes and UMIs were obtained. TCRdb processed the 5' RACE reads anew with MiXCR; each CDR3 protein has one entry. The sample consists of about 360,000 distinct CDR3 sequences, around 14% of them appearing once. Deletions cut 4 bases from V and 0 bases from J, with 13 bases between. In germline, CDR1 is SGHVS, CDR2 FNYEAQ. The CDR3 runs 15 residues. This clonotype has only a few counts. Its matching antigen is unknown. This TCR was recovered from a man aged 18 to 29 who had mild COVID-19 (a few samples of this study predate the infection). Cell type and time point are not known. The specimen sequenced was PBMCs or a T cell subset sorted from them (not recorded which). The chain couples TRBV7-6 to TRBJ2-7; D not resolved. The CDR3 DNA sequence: TGTGCCAGCAGCTCCCCTCCGCCGAGCTCCTACGAGCAGTACTTC. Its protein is CASSSPPPSSYEQYF.